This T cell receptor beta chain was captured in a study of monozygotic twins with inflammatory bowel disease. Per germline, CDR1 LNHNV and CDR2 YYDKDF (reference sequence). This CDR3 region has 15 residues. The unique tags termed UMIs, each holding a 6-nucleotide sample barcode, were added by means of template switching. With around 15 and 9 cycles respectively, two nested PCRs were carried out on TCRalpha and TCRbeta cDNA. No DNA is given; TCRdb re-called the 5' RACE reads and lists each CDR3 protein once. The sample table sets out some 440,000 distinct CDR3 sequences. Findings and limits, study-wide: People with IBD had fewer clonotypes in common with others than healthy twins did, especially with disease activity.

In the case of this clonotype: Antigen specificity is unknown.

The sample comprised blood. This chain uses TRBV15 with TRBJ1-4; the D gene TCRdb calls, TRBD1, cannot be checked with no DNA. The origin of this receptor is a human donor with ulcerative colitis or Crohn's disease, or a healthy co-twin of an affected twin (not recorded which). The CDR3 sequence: CATSTKSGATEKLFF. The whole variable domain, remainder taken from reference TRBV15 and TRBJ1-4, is DAMVIQNPRYQVTQFGKPVTLSCSQTLNHNVMYWYQQKSSQAPKLLFHYYDKDFNNEADTPDNFQSRRPNTSFCFLDIRSPGLGDTAMYLCATSTKSGATEKLFFGSGTQLSVL.